The T cell receptor beta chain described here comes from a study of shared clonotypes between healthy human individuals. About the study: Donors had three CD4 naive, three CD4 memory, two CD8 naive and one CD8 memory plate apiece.

The naive CD8 subset, CD45RO-negative cells positively selected for CCR7, excluded terminally differentiated effector memory CD45RA+ cells. Healthy and HIV-negative, the adult donors had no recent acute infections or vaccinations. Per the germline V gene, CDR1 is MNHNY and CDR2 is SVGAGI (reference sequence). The CDR3 runs to 14 residues. Trimming cost V 0 bases and J 4 bases, with 10 bases left between them. Measured with immunoSEQ multiplex PCR; TCRdb has only the in-frame clones, and not every one. The sample lists roughly 2.1 million clones; under 95% were seen once. The sample comprised naive CD8+ T cells from PBMCs. The receptor's source is a man between 18 and 29 years old in good health. Some clones in this sample may be carry-over from other donors' samples. The chain links TRBV6-6 to TRBJ2-7; weak D call: TRBD1 (6 bases). In nucleotides, the CDR3 is TGTGCCAGCAGTTACTCAGAGGGGGAGTACGAGCAGTACTTC. It specifies CASSYSEGEYEQYF.